Here is one TCR beta chain with its context. Its antigen is not identified. Trimming took 4 bases from V and 2 from J, leaving 9 bases between them. The CDR3 is 14 residues long. Germline V CDR1 and CDR2: SEHNR, FQNEAQ (reference sequence). The data belong to a study of shared clonotypes between healthy human individuals. Study information: For every donor, three CD4 naive, three CD4 memory, two CD8 naive and one CD8 memory plates were used. Notes on the study in general: An effect of sequencing depth on clonotype sharing among donors was expected.

Researchers divided each subset's genomic DNA evenly across several immunoSEQ plates. Assay used: immunoSEQ multiplex PCR; TCRdb lists only in-frame clones, some missing. The data hold about 2 million clones, with less than 95% observed a single time. Naive CD8 populations comprised CD45RO-negative cells positively selected for CCR7, excluding terminally differentiated effector memory CD45RA+ cells. This clonotype was sampled from a man aged 18 to 29 in good health. The chain recombines TRBV7-9 with TRBJ2-1, with D unclear. Sequenced sample: naive CD8+ T cells sorted from blood. CDR3 protein: CASSSLGAYNEQFF. CDR3 sequence (DNA): TGTGCCAGCAGCTCCCTTGGGGCCTACAATGAGCAGTTCTTC.